The present T cell receptor (beta chain) was sequenced within a study of cytomegalovirus exposure and HLA in healthy donors. Findings and limits, study-wide: First-cohort TCR clusters tended to co-occur in the roughly 120 validation repertoires, a later analysis found.

As for this clone: The antigen remains unidentified.

The protocol was immunoSEQ multiplex PCR, while the TCRdb copy is restricted to in-frame clones and leaves out a portion. The profile shows 110,000 or so clones, 86% of them singletons. Germline values: CDR1 GTSNPN, CDR2 SVGIG (reference sequence). This CDR3 contains 14 residues. V was cut by 4 bases and J by 7 bases, with 17 bases left in between. This receptor was identified in a man between 18 and 35 years old in good health and CMV-seronegative. Sequencing used PBMCs. The genes are TRBV30 and TRBJ2-1; TRBD2 is a possible D gene (5 bases). The CDR3: CAWTGQRFVNEQFF. The CDR3 nucleotides read TGTGCCTGGACCGGTCAGCGGTTTGTAAATGAGCAGTTCTTC.